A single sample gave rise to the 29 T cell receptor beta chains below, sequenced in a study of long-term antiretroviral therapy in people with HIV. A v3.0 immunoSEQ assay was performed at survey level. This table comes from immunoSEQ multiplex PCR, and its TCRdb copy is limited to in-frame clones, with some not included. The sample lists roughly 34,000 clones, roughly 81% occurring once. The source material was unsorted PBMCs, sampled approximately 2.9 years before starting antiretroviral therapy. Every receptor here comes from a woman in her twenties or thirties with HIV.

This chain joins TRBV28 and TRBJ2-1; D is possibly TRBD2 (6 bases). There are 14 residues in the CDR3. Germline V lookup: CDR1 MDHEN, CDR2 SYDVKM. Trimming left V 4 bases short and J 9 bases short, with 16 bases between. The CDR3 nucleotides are TGTGCCAGCAGTTACTGGGGTAGGGGAGGTGAGCAGTTCTTC. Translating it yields CASSYWGRGGEQFF. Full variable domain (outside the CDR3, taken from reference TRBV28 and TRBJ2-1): DVKVTQSSRYLVKRTGEKVFLECVQDMDHENMFWYRQDPGLGLRLIYFSYDVKMKEKGDIPEGYSVSREKKERFSLILESASTNQTSMYLCASSYWGRGGEQFFGPGTRLTVL.

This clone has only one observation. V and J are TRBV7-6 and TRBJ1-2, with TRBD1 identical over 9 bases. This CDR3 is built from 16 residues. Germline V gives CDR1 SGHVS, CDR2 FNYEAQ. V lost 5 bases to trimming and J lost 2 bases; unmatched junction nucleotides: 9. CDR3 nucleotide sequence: TGTGCCAGCAGCGAGGGGACAGGGCCGCTCAACTATGGCTACACCTTC. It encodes CASSEGTGPLNYGYTF.

The CDR3 protein is CASSFDASNQPQHF. CDR3 nucleotides: TGCGCCAGCAGCTTTGACGCAAGCAATCAGCCCCAGCATTTT. V gene TRBV5-1 combines with J gene TRBJ1-5; no firm D call. The CDR3 contains 14 residues. Germline V CDR1 and CDR2: SGHRS, YFSETQ. Deletions cut 2 bases from V and 1 base from J, with 7 bases between. The full variable domain, its missing parts supplied by reference TRBV5-1 and TRBJ1-5, is KAGVTQTPRYLIKTRGQQVTLSCSPISGHRSVSWYQQTPGQGLQFLFEYFSETQRNKGNFPGRFSGRQFSNSRSEMNVSTLELGDSALYLCASSFDASNQPQHFGDGTRLSIL.

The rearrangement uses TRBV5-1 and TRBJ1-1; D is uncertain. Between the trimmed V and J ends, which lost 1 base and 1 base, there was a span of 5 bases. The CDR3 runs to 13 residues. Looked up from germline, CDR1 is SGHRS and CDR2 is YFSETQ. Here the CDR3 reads CASSLKGNTEAFF. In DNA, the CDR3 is TGCGCCAGCAGCTTGAAGGGGAACACTGAAGCTTTCTTT.

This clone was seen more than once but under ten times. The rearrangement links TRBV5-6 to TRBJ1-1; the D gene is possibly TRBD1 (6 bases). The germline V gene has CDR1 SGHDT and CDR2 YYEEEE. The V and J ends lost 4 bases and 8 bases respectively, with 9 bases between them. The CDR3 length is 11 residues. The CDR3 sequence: CASSLGTEAFF. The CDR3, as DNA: TGTGCCAGCAGCCTAGGGACAGAAGCTTTCTTT.

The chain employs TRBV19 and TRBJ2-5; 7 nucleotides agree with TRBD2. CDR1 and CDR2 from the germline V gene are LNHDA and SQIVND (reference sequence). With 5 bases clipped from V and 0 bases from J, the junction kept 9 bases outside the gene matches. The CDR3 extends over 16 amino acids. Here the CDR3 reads CASSLKAGQYQETQYF. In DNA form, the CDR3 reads TGTGCCAGTAGTCTAAAAGCGGGGCAGTACCAAGAGACCCAGTACTTC.

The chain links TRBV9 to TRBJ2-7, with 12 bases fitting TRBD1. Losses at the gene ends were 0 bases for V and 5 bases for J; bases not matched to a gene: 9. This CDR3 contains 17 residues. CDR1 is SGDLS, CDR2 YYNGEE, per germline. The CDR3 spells CASSVGVWRDRGHEQYF. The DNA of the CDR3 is TGTGCCAGCAGCGTAGGAGTTTGGAGGGACAGGGGGCACGAGCAGTACTTC.

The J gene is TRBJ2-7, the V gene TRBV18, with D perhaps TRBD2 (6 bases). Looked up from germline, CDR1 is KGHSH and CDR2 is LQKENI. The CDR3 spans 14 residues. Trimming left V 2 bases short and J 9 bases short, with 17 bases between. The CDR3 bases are TGTGCCAGCTCACCATCCCTCGGGGGAATGGGGCAGTACGTC. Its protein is CASSPSLGGMGQYV.

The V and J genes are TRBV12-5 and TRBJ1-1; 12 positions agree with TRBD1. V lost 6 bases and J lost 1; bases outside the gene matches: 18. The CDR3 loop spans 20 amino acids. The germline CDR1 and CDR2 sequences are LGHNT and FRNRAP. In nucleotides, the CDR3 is TGTGCTAGTGGCTTTCTAACCGGGACAGGGGGCTTCGGGGCGAACACTGAAGCTTTCTTT. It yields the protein CASGFLTGTGGFGANTEAFF.

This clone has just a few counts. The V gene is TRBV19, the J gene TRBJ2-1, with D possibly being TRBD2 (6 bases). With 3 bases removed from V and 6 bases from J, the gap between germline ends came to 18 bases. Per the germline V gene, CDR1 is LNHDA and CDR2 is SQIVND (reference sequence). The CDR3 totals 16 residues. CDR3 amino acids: CASSIIGAGTLNEQFF. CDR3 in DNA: TGTGCCAGTAGTATTATCGGGGCGGGGACCCTCAATGAGCAGTTCTTC. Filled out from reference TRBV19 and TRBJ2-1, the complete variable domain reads DGGITQSPKYLFRKEGQNVTLSCEQNLNHDAMYWYRQDPGQGLRLIYYSQIVNDFQKGDIAEGYSVSREKKESFPLTVTSAQKNPTAFYLCASSIIGAGTLNEQFFGPGTRLTVL.

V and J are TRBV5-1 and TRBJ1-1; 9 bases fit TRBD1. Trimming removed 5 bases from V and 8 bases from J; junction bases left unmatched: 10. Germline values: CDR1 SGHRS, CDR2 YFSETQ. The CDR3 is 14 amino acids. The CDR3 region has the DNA TGCGCCAGCAGACCCGGGACAGGGAAATCGGAAGCTTTCTTT. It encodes CASRPGTGKSEAFF. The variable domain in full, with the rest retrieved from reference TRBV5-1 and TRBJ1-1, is KAGVTQTPRYLIKTRGQQVTLSCSPISGHRSVSWYQQTPGQGLQFLFEYFSETQRNKGNFPGRFSGRQFSNSRSEMNVSTLELGDSALYLCASRPGTGKSEAFFGQGTRLTVV.

CDR3 protein: CASSWDGENEKLFF. As DNA, the CDR3 is TGTGCCAGCAGTTGGGACGGGGAGAATGAAAAACTGTTTTTT. V gene TRBV2 combines with J gene TRBJ1-4; D is possibly TRBD1 (5 bases). V was cut by 5 bases and J by 5 bases, with 12 bases left in between. Per germline, CDR1 SNHLY and CDR2 FYNNEI. The CDR3 sequence is 14 residues long.

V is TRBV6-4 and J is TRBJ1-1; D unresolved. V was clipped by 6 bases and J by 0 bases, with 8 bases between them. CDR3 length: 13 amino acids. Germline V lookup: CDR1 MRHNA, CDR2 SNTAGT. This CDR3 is CASRKAVNTEAFF. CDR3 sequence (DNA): TGTGCCAGCAGGAAGGCTGTGAACACTGAAGCTTTCTTT.

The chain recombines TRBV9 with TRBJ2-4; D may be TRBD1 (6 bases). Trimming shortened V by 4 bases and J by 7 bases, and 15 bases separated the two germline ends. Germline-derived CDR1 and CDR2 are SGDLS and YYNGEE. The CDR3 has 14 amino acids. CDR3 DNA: TGTGCCAGCAGCACCACAGGGATCAGTAACATTCAGTACTTC. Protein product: CASSTTGISNIQYF. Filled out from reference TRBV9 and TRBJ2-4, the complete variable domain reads DSGVTQTPKHLITATGQRVTLRCSPRSGDLSVYWYQQSLDQGLQFLIQYYNGEERAKGNILERFSAQQFPDLHSELNLSSLELGDSALYFCASSTTGISNIQYFGAGTRLSVL.

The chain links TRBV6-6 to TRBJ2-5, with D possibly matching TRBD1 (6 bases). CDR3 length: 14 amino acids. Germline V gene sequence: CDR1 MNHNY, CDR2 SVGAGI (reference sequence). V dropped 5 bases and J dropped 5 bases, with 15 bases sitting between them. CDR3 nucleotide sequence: TGTGCCAGCAGTCGACAGGCCGTGAGGGAGACCCAGTACTTC. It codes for CASSRQAVRETQYF.

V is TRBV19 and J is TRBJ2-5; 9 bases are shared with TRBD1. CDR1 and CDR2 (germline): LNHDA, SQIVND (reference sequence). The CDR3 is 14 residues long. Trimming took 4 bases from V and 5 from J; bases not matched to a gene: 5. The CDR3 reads CASSSRDRDETQYF. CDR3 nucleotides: TGTGCCAGTAGTAGCCGGGACAGGGATGAGACCCAGTACTTC.

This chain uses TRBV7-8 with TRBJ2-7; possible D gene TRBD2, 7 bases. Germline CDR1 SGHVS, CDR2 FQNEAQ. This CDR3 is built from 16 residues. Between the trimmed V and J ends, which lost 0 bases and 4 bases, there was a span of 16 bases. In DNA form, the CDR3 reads TGTGCCAGCAGCTTAGCGAGGGGGGGTCCTATGTACGAGCAGTACGTC. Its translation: CASSLARGGPMYEQYV.

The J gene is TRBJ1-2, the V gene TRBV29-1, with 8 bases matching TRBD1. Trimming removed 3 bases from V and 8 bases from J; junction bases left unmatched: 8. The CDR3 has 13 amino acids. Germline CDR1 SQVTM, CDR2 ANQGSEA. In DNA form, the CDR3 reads TGCAGCGTTGACCTCGCGACAGGGGAAGGCTACACCTTC. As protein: CSVDLATGEGYTF.

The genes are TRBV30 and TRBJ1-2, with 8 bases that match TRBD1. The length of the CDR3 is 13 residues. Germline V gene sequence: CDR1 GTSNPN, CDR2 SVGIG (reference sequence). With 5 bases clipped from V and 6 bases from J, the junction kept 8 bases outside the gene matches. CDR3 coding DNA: TGTGCCTGGGACGACAGGGGATCCGATGGCTACACCTTC. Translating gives CAWDDRGSDGYTF. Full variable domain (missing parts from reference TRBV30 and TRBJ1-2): SQTIHQWPATLVQPVGSPLSLECTVEGTSNPNLYWYRQAAGRGLQLLFYSVGIGQISSEVPQNLSASRPQDRQFILSSKKLLLSDSGFYLCAWDDRGSDGYTFGSGTRLTVV.

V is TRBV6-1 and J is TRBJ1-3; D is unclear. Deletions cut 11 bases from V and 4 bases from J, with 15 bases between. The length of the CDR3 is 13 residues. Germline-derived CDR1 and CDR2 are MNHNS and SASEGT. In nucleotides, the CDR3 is TGTGCCTCACAAGGTTCGCCCGGAAACACCATATATTTT. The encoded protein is CASQGSPGNTIYF.

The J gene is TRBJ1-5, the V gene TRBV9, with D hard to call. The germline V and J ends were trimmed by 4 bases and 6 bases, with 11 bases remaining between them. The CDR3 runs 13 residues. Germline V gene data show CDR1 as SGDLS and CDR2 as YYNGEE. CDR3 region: CASSLSEGQPQHF. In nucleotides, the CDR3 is TGTGCCAGCAGCCTTAGCGAGGGTCAGCCCCAGCATTTT.

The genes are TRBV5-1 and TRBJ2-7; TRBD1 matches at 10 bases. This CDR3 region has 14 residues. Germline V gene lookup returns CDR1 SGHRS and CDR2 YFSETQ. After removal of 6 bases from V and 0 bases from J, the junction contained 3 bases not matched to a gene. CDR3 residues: CASTWTGGSYEQYF. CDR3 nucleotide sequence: TGCGCCAGCACCTGGACAGGGGGCTCCTACGAGCAGTACTTC.

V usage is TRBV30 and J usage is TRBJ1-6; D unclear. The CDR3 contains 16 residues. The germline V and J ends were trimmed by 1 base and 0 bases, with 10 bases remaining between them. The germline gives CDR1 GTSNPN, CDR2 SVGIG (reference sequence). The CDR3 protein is CAWSGEANSYNSPLHF. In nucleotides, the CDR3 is TGTGCCTGGAGTGGGGAGGCCAACTCCTATAATTCACCCCTCCACTTT.

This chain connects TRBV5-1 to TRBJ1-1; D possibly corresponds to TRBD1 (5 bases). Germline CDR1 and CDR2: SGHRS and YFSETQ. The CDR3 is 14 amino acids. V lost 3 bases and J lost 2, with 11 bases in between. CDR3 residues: CASSSPGINTEAFF. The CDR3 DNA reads TGCGCCAGCAGCTCCCCAGGGATAAACACTGAAGCTTTCTTT.

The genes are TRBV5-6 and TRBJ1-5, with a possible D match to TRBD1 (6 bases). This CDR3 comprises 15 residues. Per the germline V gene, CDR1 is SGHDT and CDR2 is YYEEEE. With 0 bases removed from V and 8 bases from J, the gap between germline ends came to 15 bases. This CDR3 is CASSLEGTKFEPQHF. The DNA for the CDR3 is TGTGCCAGCAGCTTGGAAGGGACAAAGTTTGAGCCCCAGCATTTT.

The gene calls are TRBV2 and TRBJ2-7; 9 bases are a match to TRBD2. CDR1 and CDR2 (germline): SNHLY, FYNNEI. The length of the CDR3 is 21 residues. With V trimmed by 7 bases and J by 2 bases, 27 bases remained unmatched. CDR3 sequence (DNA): TGTGCCAGCACCGGCGGGGGGGAGGTGGGTATCCAAGAGCTTACGCCCTACGAGCAGTACGTC. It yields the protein CASTGGGEVGIQELTPYEQYV.

CDR3 nucleotides: TGTGCCAGCAGTTTATCTCTCGGAACGTATCGGGAAGAGACTGAAGCTTTCTTT. Translating gives CASSLSLGTYREETEAFF. The rearrangement links TRBV27 to TRBJ1-1; D unclear. This CDR3 comprises 18 residues. Trimming removed 0 bases at V and 5 bases at J, with 22 bases between. CDR1 is MNHEY, CDR2 SMNVEV, per germline (reference sequence).

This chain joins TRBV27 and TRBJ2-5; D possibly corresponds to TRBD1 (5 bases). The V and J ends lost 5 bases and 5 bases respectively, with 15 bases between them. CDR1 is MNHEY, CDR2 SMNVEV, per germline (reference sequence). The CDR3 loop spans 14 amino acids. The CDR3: CASSPPGFLETQYF. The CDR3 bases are TGTGCCAGCAGTCCCCCAGGGTTTCTTGAGACCCAGTACTTC.

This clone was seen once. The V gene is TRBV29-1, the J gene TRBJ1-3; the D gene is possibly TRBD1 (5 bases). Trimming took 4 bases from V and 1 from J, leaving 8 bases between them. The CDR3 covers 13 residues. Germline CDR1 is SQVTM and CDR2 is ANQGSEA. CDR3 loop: CSVGGGSGNTIYF. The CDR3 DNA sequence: TGCAGCGTTGGTGGGGGGTCTGGAAACACCATATATTTT.